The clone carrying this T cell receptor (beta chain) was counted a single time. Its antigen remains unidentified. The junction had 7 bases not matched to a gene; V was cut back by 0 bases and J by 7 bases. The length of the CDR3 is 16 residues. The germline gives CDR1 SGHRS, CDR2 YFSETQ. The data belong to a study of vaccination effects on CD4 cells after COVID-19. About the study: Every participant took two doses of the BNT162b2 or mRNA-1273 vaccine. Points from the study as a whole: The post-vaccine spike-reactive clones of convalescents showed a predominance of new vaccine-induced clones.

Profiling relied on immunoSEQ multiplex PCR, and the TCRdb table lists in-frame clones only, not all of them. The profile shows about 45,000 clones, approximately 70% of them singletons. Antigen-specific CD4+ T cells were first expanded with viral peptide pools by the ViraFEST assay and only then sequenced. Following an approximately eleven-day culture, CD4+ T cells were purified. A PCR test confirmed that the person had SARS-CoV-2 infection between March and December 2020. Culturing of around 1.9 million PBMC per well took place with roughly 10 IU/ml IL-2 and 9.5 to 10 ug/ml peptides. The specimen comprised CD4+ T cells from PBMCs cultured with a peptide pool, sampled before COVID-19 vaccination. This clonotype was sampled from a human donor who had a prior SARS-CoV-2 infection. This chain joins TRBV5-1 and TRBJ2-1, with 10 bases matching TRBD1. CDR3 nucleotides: TGCGCCAGCAGCTTGGCGGGGACAGGGGCCTGGAATGAGCAGTTCTTC. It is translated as CASSLAGTGAWNEQFF.